These T cell receptor beta chains were read from a single sample in a study of radiotherapy plus CTLA-4 blockade in lung cancer. The method was immunoSEQ multiplex PCR; TCRdb's version includes in-frame clones alone and lacks a portion of them. The sample contains approximately 35,000 clones, around 85% of which appear only once. This material consisted of peripheral blood, taken from a patient treated with radiotherapy plus ipilimumab. The receptors derive from a human donor with non-small cell lung cancer who had stable disease on radiotherapy plus ipilimumab. The conserved cysteine and the conserved F or W are not part of the CDR3 here.

v_call	j_call	cdr3_aa
TRBV6-5	TRBJ2-5	ASSYRTGEGTQY
TRBV28	TRBJ2-7	ASSSIRIPYEQY
TRBV7-2	TRBJ1-1	ASSLGGHSEAF
TRBV10-3	TRBJ2-1	AISLAEASSYNEQF
TRBV7-2	TRBJ2-5	ASSPSGQHYQETQY
TRBV10-3	TRBJ2-7	AITQRLAGDSYEQY
TRBV5-1	TRBJ1-1	ASRLSPTGTTEAF
TRBV19	TRBJ1-4	ASSKMGTGFNEKLF
TRBV21-1	TRBJ2-7	ASSSRGIIAGDSYEQY
TRBV28	TRBJ2-1	ASSSIQGTGNEQF
TRBV7-9	TRBJ2-3	ASTLQGADTQY
TRBV11-2	TRBJ1-6	ASSLGPDRGNSPLH
TRBV13	TRBJ2-7	ASSLGELAQY
TRBV30	TRBJ1-5	AWSVLDRDQH
TRBV4-1	TRBJ1-6	ASSLRDSDSDNSPLH
TRBV29-1	TRBJ2-3	SVRADTQY
TRBV11-2	TRBJ2-1	ASSLVLGTGYNEQF
TRBV28	TRBJ2-5	ASSTRQGQGGETQY
TRBV4-3	TRBJ1-4	ASSQTTGAEKLF
TRBV9	TRBJ1-6	ASSVGTGDSPLH
TRBV6-5	TRBJ2-7	ASSSPDRVYEQY
TRBV7-8	TRBJ2-7	ASSVQHYEQY
TRBV11-2	TRBJ2-7	ASSSTGQGNLYEQY
TRBV18	TRBJ2-1	ASSPPRASGTYNEQF
TRBV7-6	TRBJ2-7	ASSLGREAPYEQY
TRBV28	TRBJ2-1	ASTFPLAGGGEQF
TRBV27	TRBJ1-2	ASSPLQGVGYGYT
TRBV6-1	TRBJ1-4	ASSVRGAHNEKLF
TRBV9	TRBJ2-3	ASSVAGTSGRYSTDTQY
TRBV7-2	TRBJ1-1	ASSLYKGGDTEAF
TRBV6-4	TRBJ1-1	ASRAGQGGTEAF
TRBV7-9	TRBJ1-5	ASSADSLNQPQH
TRBV27	TRBJ2-3	ASSSGLADSTDTQY
TRBV27	TRBJ2-5	ASSLWGELRGGETQY
TRBV27	TRBJ2-2	ASSFRQITGELF
TRBV5-1	TRBJ1-1	ASSLEGVGTEAF
TRBV5-4	TRBJ1-4	ASSLDRYNEKLF
TRBV4-1	TRBJ2-3	ASSLQTREADTQY
TRBV6-5	TRBJ1-5	ASRRQASNQPQH
TRBV19	TRBJ2-5	ASSPGLAGETQY
TRBV28	TRBJ1-4	ASSPDQGQEKLF
TRBV19	TRBJ1-4	ASNRRGNDKLF
TRBV5-4	TRBJ2-7	ASSIDRGPYEQY
TRBV5-1	TRBJ2-2	ASSFLGTSEPGELF
TRBV5-4	TRBJ2-2	ASSLGLAVTGELF
TRBV4-1	TRBJ1-1	ASSQPTTGVNTEAF
TRBV21-1	.	ASSKPPSGTYEQY
TRBV30	TRBJ2-2	AWSVPGGRNTGELF
TRBV28	TRBJ2-7	ASSLTQGITYEQY
TRBV7-9	TRBJ1-1	ASSLGGTSNTEAF
TRBV5-1	TRBJ2-1	ASSFPAGYNEQF